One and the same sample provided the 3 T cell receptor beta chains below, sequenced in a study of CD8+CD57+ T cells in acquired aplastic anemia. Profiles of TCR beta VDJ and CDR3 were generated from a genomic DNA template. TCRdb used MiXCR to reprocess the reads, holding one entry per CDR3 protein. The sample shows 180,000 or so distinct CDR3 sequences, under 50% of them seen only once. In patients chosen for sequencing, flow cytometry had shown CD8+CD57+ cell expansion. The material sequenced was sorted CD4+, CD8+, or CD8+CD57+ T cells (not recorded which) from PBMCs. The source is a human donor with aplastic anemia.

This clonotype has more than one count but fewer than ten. CDR3 sequence (DNA): TGTGCCATCAGTGAGCCTGGAGCGAGCGGCACAGATACGCAGTATTTT. Its protein is CAISEPGASGTDTQYF. The rearrangement uses TRBV10-3 and TRBJ2-3; unclear D gene. This CDR3 is built from 16 residues. V lost 2 bases and J 1 base, leaving 13 bases between the germline ends. Germline V gene lookup returns CDR1 ENHRY and CDR2 SYGVKD.

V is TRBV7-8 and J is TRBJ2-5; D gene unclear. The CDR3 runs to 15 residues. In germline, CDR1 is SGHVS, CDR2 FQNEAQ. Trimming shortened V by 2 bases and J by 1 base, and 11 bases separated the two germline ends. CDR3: CASSLSQIFQETQYF. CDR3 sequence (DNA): TGTGCCAGCAGCTTATCACAGATTTTCCAAGAGACCCAGTACTTC. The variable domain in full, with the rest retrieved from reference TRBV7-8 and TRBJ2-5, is GAGVSQSPRYKVAKRGQDVALRCDPISGHVSLFWYQQALGQGPEFLTYFQNEAQLDKSGLPSDRFFAERPEGSVSTLKIQRTQQEDSAVYLCASSLSQIFQETQYFGPGTRLLVL.

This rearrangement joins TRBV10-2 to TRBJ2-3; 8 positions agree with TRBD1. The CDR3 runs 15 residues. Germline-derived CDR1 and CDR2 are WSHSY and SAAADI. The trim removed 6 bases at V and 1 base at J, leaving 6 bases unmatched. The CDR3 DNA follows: TGCGCCAGCAGCCTACAGACAGGGGGCACAGATACGCAGTATTTT. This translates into CASSLQTGGTDTQYF.